This is a list of T cell receptor beta chains from one sample in a study of CD8 T cells in ankylosing spondylitis. One entry per CDR3 protein results from TCRdb running MiXCR on the 5' RACE reads. This table holds hundreds of thousands of distinct CDR3 sequences, 12% found once. The sample was blood, either unsorted or a sorted T cell fraction (not recorded which). The receptors shown here come from a male donor with ankylosing spondylitis. CDR3s include the opening cysteine and the closing phenylalanine or tryptophan. D genes are given only for firm matches. Only some rows state a clone size, as once, few, many or a class for expanded clones.

CDR3 DNA,CDR3 protein,D gene,J gene,clone size,V gene
TGCAGCGTTTACATAGGGACAGCGACTAGCACAGATACGCAGTATTTT,CSVYIGTATSTDTQYF,TRBD1,TRBJ2-3,NA,TRBV29-1
TGCAGTGCTAGTGCGGGACAGGGTTCGTACGAGCAGTACTTC,CSASAGQGSYEQYF,TRBD1,TRBJ2-7,NA,TRBV20-1
TGCGCCAGCAGCCAAGATCCGCAGGGATTACCCGGGGAGCTGTTTTTT,CASSQDPQGLPGELFF,NA,TRBJ2-2,few,TRBV4-3
TGTGCCAGCAGTCCACCCGTCTCTAACAATGAGCAGTTCTTC,CASSPPVSNNEQFF,NA,TRBJ2-1,few,TRBV27
TGCAGCGTTGAAGTGGGGTTCAACACTGAACCTTTCTTT,CSVEVGFNTEPFF,NA,TRBJ1-1,NA,TRBV29-1
TGTGCCAGCAGTGCAGTGAACACCGGGGAGCTGTTTTTT,CASSAVNTGELFF,NA,TRBJ2-2,NA,TRBV6-4
TGCGCCAGCACCTTGCATACTAGCACAGATACGCAGTATTTT,CASTLHTSTDTQYF,NA,TRBJ2-3,few,TRBV5-1
TGTGCCAGCAGTGAACGCGGGAACACCGGGGAGCTGTTTTTT,CASSERGNTGELFF,NA,TRBJ2-2,many,TRBV25-1
TGTGCCAGCAGTAAACGGACAGGGTCCTACGAGCAGTACTTC,CASSKRTGSYEQYF,TRBD1,TRBJ2-7,few,TRBV6-2/TRBV6-3
TGCAGTGCTACAAAGGGCAGGGGATACTTGCAGCGGGAGACCCAGTACTTC,CSATKGRGYLQRETQYF,NA,TRBJ2-5,few,TRBV20-1
TGTGCCAGCAGTTACCGGGAACGGGACACGAAAAACATTCAGTACTTC,CASSYRERDTKNIQYF,NA,TRBJ2-4,few,TRBV6-2/TRBV6-3
TGTGCCAGCAGCCAACTCCCATCTAGCGGAGGCACAGATACGCAGTATTTT,CASSQLPSSGGTDTQYF,TRBD2,TRBJ2-3,once,TRBV4-2
TGCAGTGCTAGCGGGAACTATCCCTACAATGAGCAGTTCTTC,CSASGNYPYNEQFF,NA,TRBJ2-1,many,TRBV20-1
TGTGCCAGCAGCTTAGGGCAGATCTCTGGAAACACCATATATTTT,CASSLGQISGNTIYF,NA,TRBJ1-3,NA,TRBV7-2
TGTGCCAGCAGCTTGCTGACAGACTCCTACAATGAGCAGTTCTTC,CASSLLTDSYNEQFF,NA,TRBJ2-1,NA,TRBV7-2
TGTGCTAGTGGTTCCACCGGGGAGCTGTTTTTT,CASGSTGELFF,NA,TRBJ2-2,NA,TRBV12-5
TGCGCCAGCAGCTTCACAGGGGCCGGCGGGGAGCTGTTTTTT,CASSFTGAGGELFF,TRBD1,TRBJ2-2,few,TRBV5-1
TGCAGTGCTAGAGTCCCAGCGGGGGGAGAGACCCAGTACTTC,CSARVPAGGETQYF,TRBD2,TRBJ2-5,NA,TRBV20-1
TGTGCCAGCAAGGACAGGGGCCCCCCCGGGGAGCTGTTTTTT,CASKDRGPPGELFF,TRBD1,TRBJ2-2,few,TRBV27
TGTGCCAGCAGCTTTGGGGGGGACGGTGAGCAGTTCTTC,CASSFGGDGEQFF,TRBD2,TRBJ2-1,few,TRBV11-2
TGTGCCAGCGGCGCGGGACAGGGGGCTGTTGCTGGGGCCAACGTCCTGACTTTC,CASGAGQGAVAGANVLTF,TRBD1,TRBJ2-6,few,TRBV27
TGTGCCTGGAGTGTTCAGGAGACCCAGTACTTC,CAWSVQETQYF,NA,TRBJ2-5,few,TRBV30
TGCAGTGCTAGATGGTCAGGGGACACTGAAGCTTTCTTT,CSARWSGDTEAFF,NA,TRBJ1-1,few,TRBV20-1
TGTGCCAGCAGTGCCCAGCGGGGGCTATCCACAGATACGCAGTATTTT,CASSAQRGLSTDTQYF,TRBD2,TRBJ2-3,NA,TRBV25-1
TGCGCCAGCAGCTTGCGGGCGGCGGGAGGGGCCTCCTACGAGCAGTACTTC,CASSLRAAGGASYEQYF,TRBD2,TRBJ2-7,NA,TRBV5-1
TGTGCCATCAGTGAGGGAAGCGGTACGCAGTATTTT,CAISEGSGTQYF,NA,TRBJ2-3,NA,TRBV10-3
TGTGCCAGTACTATCCGGGTTTATAGCAATCAGCCCCAGCATTTT,CASTIRVYSNQPQHF,NA,TRBJ1-5,NA,TRBV19
TGCAGTGTTCGCCGCGAGAGTGGAGAGACCCAGTACTTC,CSVRRESGETQYF,NA,TRBJ2-5,NA,TRBV20-1
TGCAGCGTTCGGACACGACTCTCCTACGAGCAGTACTTC,CSVRTRLSYEQYF,NA,TRBJ2-7,many,TRBV29-1
TGCAGTGCTCCTAGGGGCGGCGGGAGCGCTGAGCAGTTCTTC,CSAPRGGGSAEQFF,TRBD2,TRBJ2-1,many,TRBV20-1
TGCAGTGCTACCCGGGACATGGACACTGAAGCTTTCTTT,CSATRDMDTEAFF,NA,TRBJ1-1,few,TRBV20-1
TGTGCCAGCAGCCTTCGGGAGGAATCGGTGGGCTACACCTTC,CASSLREESVGYTF,NA,TRBJ1-2,few,TRBV3-1
TGTGCCAGCAGCTTAGCCCGGGACTACGAGAATGAGCAGTTCTTC,CASSLARDYENEQFF,TRBD2,TRBJ2-1,many,TRBV7-2
TGTGCCAGCAGCACCCGAGGCGGCGGAGCCCGGACTGAAGCTTTCTTT,CASSTRGGGARTEAFF,NA,TRBJ1-1,few,TRBV9
TGCAGCGTTGGGAGGACTCTCTCCTACGAGCAGTACTTC,CSVGRTLSYEQYF,NA,TRBJ2-7,many,TRBV29-1
TGTGCCAGCAGCGTAAAGCGGGGGGGCTACAATGAGCAGTTCTTC,CASSVKRGGYNEQFF,TRBD2,TRBJ2-1,NA,TRBV7-9
TGCGCCAGCAGCTTGGCCCAGGAGTACAATGAGCAGTTCTTC,CASSLAQEYNEQFF,NA,TRBJ2-1,NA,TRBV5-1
TGTGCCAGCAGTTACGCTCTAGCGGGGATCTCCTACGAGCAGTACTTC,CASSYALAGISYEQYF,TRBD2,TRBJ2-7,NA,TRBV6-2/TRBV6-3
TGCAGTGCTAGACCCCTCATCATTCAGTACTTC,CSARPLIIQYF,NA,TRBJ2-4,few,TRBV20-1
TGTGCCAGCAGCTTAGCGCCAGTTGCTGACTACGAGCAGTACTTC,CASSLAPVADYEQYF,NA,TRBJ2-7,many,TRBV5-5
TGTGCCACCAGCAGAGTAGGTGACACCTCGGCTCAGCCCCAGCATTTT,CATSRVGDTSAQPQHF,NA,TRBJ1-5,NA,TRBV15
TGCGCCAGCAGCCACCGCATGAACACTGAAGCTTTCTTT,CASSHRMNTEAFF,NA,TRBJ1-1,few,TRBV4-3
TGCAGTGCTAGAGGGCAGGGTACGATGAACACTGAAGCTTTCTTT,CSARGQGTMNTEAFF,NA,TRBJ1-1,NA,TRBV20-1
TGTGCCAGCAGTTTGGGGACTATCGCTAGCACAGATACGCAGTATTTT,CASSLGTIASTDTQYF,TRBD2,TRBJ2-3,NA,TRBV6-5
TGTGCCAGCAGCTTAGCTAGGCTACGCGAGCAGTACTTC,CASSLARLREQYF,NA,TRBJ2-7,few,TRBV7-2